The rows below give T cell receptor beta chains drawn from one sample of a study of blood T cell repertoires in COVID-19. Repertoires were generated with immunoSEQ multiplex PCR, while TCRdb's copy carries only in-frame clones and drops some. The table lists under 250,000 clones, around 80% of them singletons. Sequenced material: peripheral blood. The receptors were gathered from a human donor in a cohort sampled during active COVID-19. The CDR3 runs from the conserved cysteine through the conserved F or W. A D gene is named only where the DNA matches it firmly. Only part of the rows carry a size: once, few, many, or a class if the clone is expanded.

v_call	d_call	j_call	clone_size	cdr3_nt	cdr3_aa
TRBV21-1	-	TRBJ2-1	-	TGTGCCAGCAGCAAGGGGGGACTAAGCTCCTACAATGAGCAGTTCTTC	CASSKGGLSSYNEQFF
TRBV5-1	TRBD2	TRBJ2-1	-	TGCGCCAGCACCCTAGCGGATTACAATGAGCAGTTCTTC	CASTLADYNEQFF
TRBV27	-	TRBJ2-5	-	TGTGCCAGCAGTCCTCTAATGGGAGAGGGCCAAGAGACCCAGTACTTC	CASSPLMGEGQETQYF
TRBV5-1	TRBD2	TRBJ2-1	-	TGCGCCAGCAGTCCGGGACTAGCGGCGACCTCCTACAATGAGCAGTTCTTC	CASSPGLAATSYNEQFF
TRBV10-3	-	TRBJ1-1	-	TGTGCCATTCGGGACTTAACCACTGAAGCTTTCTTT	CAIRDLTTEAFF
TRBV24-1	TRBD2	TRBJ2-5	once	TGTGCCACCAGTGATAGGGCTAGCGGGAAGCAAGAGACCCAGTACTTC	CATSDRASGKQETQYF
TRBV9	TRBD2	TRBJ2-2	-	TGTGCCAGCAGCTCGGGACTAGCGGGACCCGGGGAGCTGTTTTTT	CASSSGLAGPGELFF
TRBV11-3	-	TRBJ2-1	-	TGTGCCAGCAGGTTAGATCCTATAAATGAGCAGTTCTTC	CASRLDPINEQFF
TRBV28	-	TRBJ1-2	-	TGTGCCAGCAGTTTTTCCAGGAACTATGGCTACACCTTC	CASSFSRNYGYTF
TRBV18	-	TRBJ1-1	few	TGTGCCAGCTCACCCTCAGGGGTCTCGAACACTGAAGCTTTCTTT	CASSPSGVSNTEAFF
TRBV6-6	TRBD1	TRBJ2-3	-	TGTGCCAGCAGGGTAGACAGGGGGGTCGCCACAGATACGCAGTATTTT	CASRVDRGVATDTQYF
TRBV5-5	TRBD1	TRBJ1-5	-	TGTGCCAGCAGCAGGAGACAGGGGGCGAGAATTAGCAATCAGCCCCAGCATTTT	CASSRRQGARISNQPQHF
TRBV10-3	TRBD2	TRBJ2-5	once	TGTGCCATCAGTGAGCCGTCTAGCGGGATGGGGGAGACCCAGTACTTC	CAISEPSSGMGETQYF
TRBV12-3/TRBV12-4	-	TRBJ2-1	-	TGTGCCAGCAGGCGTCGTAATGAGCAGTTCTTC	CASRRRNEQFF
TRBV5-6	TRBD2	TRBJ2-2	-	TGTGCCAGCAGCCGGACTAGCGCTGCGAACACCGGGGAGCTGTTTTTT	CASSRTSAANTGELFF
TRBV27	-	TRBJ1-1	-	TGTGCCAGCAGTTTACGGATAAGCGGCACTGAAGCTTTCTTT	CASSLRISGTEAFF
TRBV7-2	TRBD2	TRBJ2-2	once	TGTGCCAGCAGCTCCTTAGCGGGAGGGAACACCGGGGAGCTGTTTTTT	CASSSLAGGNTGELFF
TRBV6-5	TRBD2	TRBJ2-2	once	TGTGCCACCAAAGGACTAGCAGCGAACACCGGGGAGCTGTTTTTT	CATKGLAANTGELFF
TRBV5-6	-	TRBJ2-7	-	TGTGCCAGCAGCCCCCGGGAGCTTGACTTGAGCTCCTACGAGCAGTACTTC	CASSPRELDLSSYEQYF
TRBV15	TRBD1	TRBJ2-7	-	TGTGCCACCAGCGGGACAGGGGTACCCTACGAGCAGTACTTC	CATSGTGVPYEQYF
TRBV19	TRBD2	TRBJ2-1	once	TGTGCCAGTTCAACTAGCGGGAACTATTACAATGAGCAGTTCTTC	CASSTSGNYYNEQFF
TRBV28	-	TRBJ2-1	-	TGTGCCAGCGCCAGGATTTGGAATGAGCAGTTCTTC	CASARIWNEQFF
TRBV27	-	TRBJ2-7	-	TGTGCCAGCAAGAGGCGGGGTTCCTACGAGCAGTACTTC	CASKRRGSYEQYF
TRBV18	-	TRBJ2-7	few	TGTGCCAGCTCACCGCGGGGAGGAGGCGAAGAGCAGTACTTC	CASSPRGGGEEQYF
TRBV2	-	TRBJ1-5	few	TGTGCCAGCACTGTTCAGGGTGCAAGCAATCAGCCCCAGCATTTT	CASTVQGASNQPQHF
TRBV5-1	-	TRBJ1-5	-	TGCGCCAGCAGCTTGGGGCCGGGGTTAGGCGATCTCCAGCATTTT	CASSLGPGLGDLQHF
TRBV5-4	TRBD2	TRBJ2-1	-	TGTGCCAGCAGCTCGAGGACTAGCGGGAATGAGCAGTTCTTC	CASSSRTSGNEQFF
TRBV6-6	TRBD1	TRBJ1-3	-	TGTGCCAGCAGACCTCTGGACAGGGCTGGAAACACCATATATTTT	CASRPLDRAGNTIYF
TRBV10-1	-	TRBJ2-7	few	TGCGCCAGCAGTGAGCCGGTAGCGCGATTCACCTACGAGCAGTACTTC	CASSEPVARFTYEQYF
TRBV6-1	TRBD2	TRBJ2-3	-	TGTGCCAGCAGTGCCCGGACTAGCGGGAGGACAGATACGCAGTATTTT	CASSARTSGRTDTQYF
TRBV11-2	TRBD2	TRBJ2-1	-	TGTGCCAGCAGCGTTAGCGGGGGATTGAATGAGCAGCAGTTCTTC	CASSVSGGLNEQQFF
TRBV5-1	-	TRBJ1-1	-	TGCGCCAGCAGCTTGGAATTGGTTCGGGGAAACACTGAAGCTTTCTTT	CASSLELVRGNTEAFF
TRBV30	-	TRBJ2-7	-	TGTGCCTGGAGTGGGGGTTTGGCGGGGGCGAGGGAGCAGTACTTC	CAWSGGLAGAREQYF
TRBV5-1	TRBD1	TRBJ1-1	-	TGCGCCAGCAGCTTGGCCCCAGGGGGGAACACTGAAGCTTTCTTT	CASSLAPGGNTEAFF
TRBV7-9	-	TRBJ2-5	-	TGTGCCAGCAGCTTAGTATATTTTGGGACTCTTAGCGAGACCCAGTACTTC	CASSLVYFGTLSETQYF
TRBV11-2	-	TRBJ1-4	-	TGTGCCAGCGCGGGGGGCCTAAATGAAAAACTGTTTTTT	CASAGGLNEKLFF
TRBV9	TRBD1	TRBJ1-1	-	TGTGCCAGCAGCACACAGGGGATTGGTTCCACTGAAGCTTTCTTT	CASSTQGIGSTEAFF
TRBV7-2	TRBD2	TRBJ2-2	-	TGTGCCAGCAGCCAGGGACTAGCGTCCGGGGAGCTGTTTTTT	CASSQGLASGELFF
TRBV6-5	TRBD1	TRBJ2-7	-	TGTGCCAGCAGACGTAAAGGGGGCAGCTACGAGCAGTACTTC	CASRRKGGSYEQYF
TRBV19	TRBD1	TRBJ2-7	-	TGTGCCAGTAGTAAACAGGGGGGACAGACCTACGAGCAGTACTTC	CASSKQGGQTYEQYF
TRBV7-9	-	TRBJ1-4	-	TGTGCCAGCAGCTCTGGGACCGACCCGGGGGATGAAAAACTGTTTTTT	CASSSGTDPGDEKLFF
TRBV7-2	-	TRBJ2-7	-	TGTGCCAGCAGTACAGGAACCTACTCCTACGAGCAGTACTTC	CASSTGTYSYEQYF
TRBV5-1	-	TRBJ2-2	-	TGCGCCAGCAGCTTGGTATTAGGGGATGAGCTATTTTTT	CASSLVLGDELFF
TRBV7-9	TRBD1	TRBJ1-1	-	TGTGCCAGCAGCTGGGGGACAGGAGCAAACACTGAAGCTTTCTTT	CASSWGTGANTEAFF
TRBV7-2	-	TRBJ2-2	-	TGTGCCAGCAGCTCCGGACAGCATACCGGGGAGCTGTTTTTT	CASSSGQHTGELFF
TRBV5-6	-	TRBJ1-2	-	TGTGCCAGCAGCTCAGATACTGGCTACACCTTC	CASSSDTGYTF
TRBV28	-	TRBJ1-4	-	TGTGCCAGCAGTCCCCACGGGGGTACCCCAACTAATGAAAAACTGTTTTTT	CASSPHGGTPTNEKLFF
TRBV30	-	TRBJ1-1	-	TGTGCCTGGATCGGAGCGACAGTGAGTGAAGCTTTCTTT	CAWIGATVSEAFF
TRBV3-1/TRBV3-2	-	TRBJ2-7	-	TGTGCCAGCAGCCAAGATCGGGGTCAGGAGCAGTACTTC	CASSQDRGQEQYF
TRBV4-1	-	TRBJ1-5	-	TGCGCCAGCAGCCAAGGAGGGTATGCGAGCAATCAGCCCCAGCATTTT	CASSQGGYASNQPQHF
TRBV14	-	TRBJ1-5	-	TGTGCCAGCAGCCGACAGGTTGGACAGCCCCAGCATTTT	CASSRQVGQPQHF
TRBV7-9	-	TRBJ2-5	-	TGTGCCAGCAGCTACATCTCACAGACCCAGTACTTC	CASSYISQTQYF
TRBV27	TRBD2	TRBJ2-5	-	TGTGCCAGCAGTTCACTAGCGGGCACCACGACCCAGTACTTC	CASSSLAGTTTQYF